The 15 T cell receptor beta chains below all came from one sample that was sequenced in a study of T cell responses to AZD1222 COVID-19 vaccine. Clones were sequenced by immunoSEQ multiplex PCR, and TCRdb holds only the in-frame ones, with some missing. This table holds 150,000 to 200,000 clones, approximately 94% found once. The material was peripheral blood, obtained 28 days after the second AZD1222 dose. These receptors all come from an adult who received the AZD1222 COVID-19 vaccine.

This clone was observed a single time. DNA for the CDR3: TGTGCCAGCAGTGAAATGGGACTAGCGGGAGCTCAGTACTTC. The encoded protein is CASSEMGLAGAQYF. The J gene is TRBJ2-4, the V gene TRBV2, with 14 nucleotides matching TRBD2. Germline values: CDR1 SNHLY, CDR2 FYNNEI. The ends lost 2 bases at V and 12 bases at J; junction bases unmatched: 3. This CDR3 comprises 14 residues.

The chain uses TRBV18 and TRBJ2-5; 10 bases match TRBD2. CDR3 length equals 15 residues. Germline lookup yields CDR1 KGHSH and CDR2 LQKENI. The V and J ends lost 2 bases and 5 bases, in that order; junction bases with no gene match: 5. The chain's CDR3 is CASSPAAGGYETQYF. DNA for the CDR3: TGTGCCAGCTCACCAGCAGCGGGAGGGTATGAGACCCAGTACTTC. Full variable domain (outside the CDR3, taken from reference TRBV18 and TRBJ2-5): NAGVMQNPRHLVRRRGQEARLRCSPMKGHSHVYWYRQLPEEGLKFMVYLQKENIIDESGMPKERFSAEFPKEGPSILRIQQVVRGDSAAYFCASSPAAGGYETQYFGPGTRLLVL.

V is TRBV4-3 and J is TRBJ2-3; D uncertain. The V end was cut by 2 bases, the J end by 0 bases, with 9 bases between. This CDR3 spans 15 amino acids. CDR1 and CDR2 (germline): LGHNA, YSLEER. The CDR3 region is CASSQIGLSTDTQYF. The CDR3 DNA is TGCGCCAGCAGCCAAATAGGGCTAAGCACAGATACGCAGTATTTT.

The V call is TRBV4-3, the J call TRBJ2-3; D possibly corresponds to TRBD1 (6 bases). From germline, CDR1 is LGHNA and CDR2 YSLEER. Between the trimmed V and J ends, which lost 0 bases and 9 bases, there was a span of 16 bases. This CDR3 has 15 amino acids. CDR3 in DNA: TGCGCCAGCAGCCAAGATACGGAACAGGGTCTAACGCAGTATTTT. As protein: CASSQDTEQGLTQYF.

This chain uses TRBV4-3 with TRBJ1-2; D remains unclear. The CDR3 loop spans 14 amino acids. V lost 0 bases to trimming and J lost 7 bases, with 12 bases between them. CDR1 is LGHNA and CDR2 is YSLEER in the germline V gene. The CDR3 region has the DNA TGCGCCAGCAGCCAAGAGAGTGGATCGCGTGGCTACACCTTC. It specifies CASSQESGSRGYTF.

The chain uses TRBV14 and TRBJ2-7; D not resolved. Trimming took 2 bases from V and 5 from J, leaving 19 bases between them. Germline V gene data show CDR1 as SGHDN and CDR2 as FVKESK. CDR3 length: 16 amino acids. CDR3 residues: CASSQLGTKTRDEQYF. The CDR3, as DNA: TGTGCCAGCAGCCAACTCGGTACGAAAACCCGGGACGAGCAGTACTTC.

CDR3 in amino acids: CASSPRTGGRTGYTF. For the CDR3, the DNA is TGCGCCAGCAGCCCTAGGACAGGGGGACGTACTGGCTACACCTTC. J is TRBJ1-2 and V is TRBV5-1; 10 bases match TRBD1. This CDR3 contains 15 residues. The J segment lost 7 bases and the V segment lost 4 bases, leaving 10 bases of the junction unmatched. In germline, CDR1 is SGHRS, CDR2 YFSETQ.

The rearrangement joins TRBV4-3 to TRBJ2-1, with D possibly matching TRBD2 (6 bases). Germline-derived CDR1 and CDR2 are LGHNA and YSLEER. The CDR3 spans 15 residues. Trimming removed 8 bases at V and 7 bases at J, with 21 bases between. CDR3 nucleotide sequence: TGCGCCAGCTCGTTAAGCGGGCACCCTAGAAATGAGCAGTTCTTC. As protein: CASSLSGHPRNEQFF.

For the CDR3, the DNA is TGTGCCAGCCAGCCAGGGTCCTATCAGCCCCAGCATTTT. As protein: CASQPGSYQPQHF. The genes are TRBV12-3 or TRBV12-4 and TRBJ1-5; possible D gene TRBD1, 5 bases. The V end was cut by 8 bases, the J end by 5 bases, with 13 bases between. The CDR3 extends over 13 amino acids.

CDR3 loop: CASSQSGNSYNEQFF. CDR3 bases: TGTGCCAGCAGCCAGAGCGGGAACTCCTACAATGAGCAGTTCTTC. The chain couples TRBV2 to TRBJ2-1, with TRBD2 matching over 7 bases. The CDR3 is 15 amino acids. CDR1 and CDR2 (germline): SNHLY, FYNNEI. V shed 6 bases and J 0 bases; nucleotides not matched to a gene: 5.

The V and J genes are TRBV4-1 and TRBJ2-3; D is possibly TRBD1 or TRBD2 (5 bases each). Per the germline V gene, CDR1 is MGHRA and CDR2 is YSYEKL. The CDR3 loop spans 16 amino acids. Trimming removed 5 bases at V and 3 bases at J, with 18 bases between. CDR3 coding DNA: TGCGCCAGCAGCGGGCGGGTTCAGGGTCGGACAGATACGCAGTATTTT. This translates into CASSGRVQGRTDTQYF.

This rearrangement joins TRBV6-5 to TRBJ1-1; a weak D match, TRBD1 (5 bases). The germline gives CDR1 MNHEY, CDR2 SVGAGI. The CDR3 extends over 13 amino acids. V lost 5 bases, J lost 11 bases, and 18 bases lay in between. CDR3 in amino acids: CASSPPPGTNAFF. The DNA of the CDR3 is TGTGCCAGCAGTCCCCCCCCGGGGACTAATGCTTTCTTT.

J is TRBJ1-2 and V is TRBV21-1; whether TRBD1, the table's D call, matches the DNA was not checked. TRBV21-1 is noted as a pseudogene. The CDR3 has 11 amino acids. The CDR3: CASQGVYGYTF. CDR3 DNA: TGTGCCAGCCAGGGGGTCTATGGCTACACCTTC.

This clone was seen only once. The V and J genes are TRBV9 and TRBJ2-2; D is uncertain. V was clipped by 4 bases and J by 2 bases, with 9 bases between them. The CDR3 has 14 amino acids. Germline CDR1 reads SGDLS; CDR2 reads YYNGEE. The CDR3 sequence is CASSSRVNTGELFF. The CDR3 nucleotides are TGTGCCAGCAGCTCCCGGGTCAACACCGGGGAGCTGTTTTTT.

The chain employs TRBV13 and TRBJ2-6; D is possibly TRBD1 or TRBD2 (5 bases each). The V end lost 2 bases, the J end lost 0 bases, and 14 bases lay between the germline ends. The CDR3 covers 18 residues. Germline V gives CDR1 PRHDT, CDR2 FYEKMQ (reference sequence). The CDR3 bases are TGTGCCAGCAGCTTATTGGGGACGTTAACCTCTGGGGCCAACGTCCTGACTTTC. This codes for CASSLLGTLTSGANVLTF.